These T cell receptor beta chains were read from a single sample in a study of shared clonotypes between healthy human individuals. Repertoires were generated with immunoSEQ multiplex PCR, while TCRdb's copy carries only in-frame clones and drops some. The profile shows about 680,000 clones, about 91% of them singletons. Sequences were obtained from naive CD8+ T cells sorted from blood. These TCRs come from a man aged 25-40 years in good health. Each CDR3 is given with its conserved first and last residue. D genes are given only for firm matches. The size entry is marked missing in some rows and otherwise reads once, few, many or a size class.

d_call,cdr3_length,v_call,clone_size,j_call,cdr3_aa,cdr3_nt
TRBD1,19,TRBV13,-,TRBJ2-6,CASSPRERQGSSGANVLTF,TGTGCCAGCAGCCCCAGAGAGAGACAGGGGTCCTCTGGGGCCAACGTCCTGACTTTC
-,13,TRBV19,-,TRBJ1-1,CASSTGQYTEAFF,TGTGCCAGTAGTACCGGACAGTACACTGAAGCTTTCTTT
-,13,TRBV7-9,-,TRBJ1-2,CASSIGTAYGYTF,TGTGCCAGCAGCATCGGGACGGCCTATGGCTACACCTTC
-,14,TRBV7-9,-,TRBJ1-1,CASSPALLRGEAFF,TGTGCCAGCAGCCCCGCTTTATTGAGGGGTGAAGCTTTCTTT
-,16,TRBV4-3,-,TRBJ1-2,CASSQEAGGPSWGYTF,TGCGCCAGCAGCCAAGAGGCAGGAGGTCCCTCCTGGGGCTACACCTTC
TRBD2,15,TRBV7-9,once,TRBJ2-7,CASIDIAGGPFEQYF,TGTGCCAGTATTGATATAGCGGGAGGGCCCTTCGAGCAGTACTTC
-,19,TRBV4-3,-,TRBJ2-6,CASSQGMGENWGGGNVLTF,TGCGCCAGCAGCCAAGGGATGGGCGAGAACTGGGGGGGCGGCAACGTCCTGACTTTC
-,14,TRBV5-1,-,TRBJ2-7,CASSLLGEPYEQYF,TGCGCCAGCAGCTTGTTAGGGGAACCCTACGAGCAGTACTTC
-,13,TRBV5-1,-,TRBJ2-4,CASSPAAWGLQYF,TGCGCCAGCAGCCCGGCGGCTTGGGGTCTTCAGTACTTC
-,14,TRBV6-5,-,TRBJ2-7,CASSSFDRMEEQYF,TGTGCCAGCAGTTCATTCGACAGGATGGAAGAGCAGTACTTC
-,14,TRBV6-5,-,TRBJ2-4,CASRGALGLNIQYF,TGTGCCAGCAGAGGGGCCTTAGGGTTAAACATTCAGTACTTC
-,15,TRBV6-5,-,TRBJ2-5,CASSQLMGEQETQYF,TGTGCCAGCAGTCAACTCATGGGGGAGCAAGAGACCCAGTACTTC
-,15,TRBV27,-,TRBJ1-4,CASSLRHRVNEKLFF,TGTGCCAGCAGTTTACGCCACAGGGTGAATGAAAAACTGTTTTTT
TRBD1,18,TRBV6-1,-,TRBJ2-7,CASSEGADRGFSGYEQYF,TGTGCCAGCAGTGAGGGGGCGGACAGGGGGTTCTCCGGCTACGAGCAGTACTTC
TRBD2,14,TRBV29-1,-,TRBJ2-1,CSASGRVSYNEQFF,TGCAGCGCTAGCGGGAGGGTCTCCTACAATGAGCAGTTCTTC
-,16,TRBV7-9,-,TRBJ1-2,CASTLPPPSGFYGYTF,TGTGCCAGCACCCTTCCCCCACCCTCAGGCTTCTATGGCTACACCTTC
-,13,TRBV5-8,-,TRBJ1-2,CASSYDLNYGYTF,TGTGCCAGCAGCTACGACTTAAACTATGGCTACACCTTC
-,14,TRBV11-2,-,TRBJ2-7,CASSLMWSSYEQYF,TGTGCCAGCAGCTTAATGTGGAGCTCCTACGAGCAGTACTTC
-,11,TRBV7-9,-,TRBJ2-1,CASSPQYEQFF,TGTGCCAGCAGCCCGCAGTATGAGCAGTTCTTC
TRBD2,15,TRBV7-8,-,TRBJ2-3,CASSSALAGADTQYF,TGTGCCAGCAGCTCCGCACTAGCGGGAGCTGATACGCAGTATTTT
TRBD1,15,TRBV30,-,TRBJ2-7,CAWENTGESSYEQYF,TGTGCCTGGGAAAATACAGGGGAAAGCTCCTACGAGCAGTACTTC
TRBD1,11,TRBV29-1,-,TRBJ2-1,CSVKTGVEQFF,TGCAGCGTTAAAACAGGGGTTGAGCAGTTCTTC